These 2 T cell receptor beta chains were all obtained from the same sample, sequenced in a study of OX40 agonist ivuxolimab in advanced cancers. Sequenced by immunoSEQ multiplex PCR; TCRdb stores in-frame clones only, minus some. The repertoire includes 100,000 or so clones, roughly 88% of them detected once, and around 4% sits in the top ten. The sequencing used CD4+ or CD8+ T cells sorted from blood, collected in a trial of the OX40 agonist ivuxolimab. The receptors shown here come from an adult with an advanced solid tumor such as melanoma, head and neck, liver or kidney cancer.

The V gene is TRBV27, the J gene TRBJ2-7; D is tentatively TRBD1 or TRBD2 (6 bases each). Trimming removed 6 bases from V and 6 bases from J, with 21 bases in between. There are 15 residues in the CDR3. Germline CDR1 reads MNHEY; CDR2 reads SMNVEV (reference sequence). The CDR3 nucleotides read TGTGCCAGCAGACCGCTACTAGGAGGGGGTATCGAGCAGTACTTC. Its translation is CASRPLLGGGIEQYF.

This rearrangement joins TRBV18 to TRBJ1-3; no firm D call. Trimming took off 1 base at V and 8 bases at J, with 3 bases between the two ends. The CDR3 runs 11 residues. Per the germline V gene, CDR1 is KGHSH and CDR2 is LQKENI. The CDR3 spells CASSPQDTIYF. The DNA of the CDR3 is TGTGCCAGCTCACCACAGGACACCATATATTTT.